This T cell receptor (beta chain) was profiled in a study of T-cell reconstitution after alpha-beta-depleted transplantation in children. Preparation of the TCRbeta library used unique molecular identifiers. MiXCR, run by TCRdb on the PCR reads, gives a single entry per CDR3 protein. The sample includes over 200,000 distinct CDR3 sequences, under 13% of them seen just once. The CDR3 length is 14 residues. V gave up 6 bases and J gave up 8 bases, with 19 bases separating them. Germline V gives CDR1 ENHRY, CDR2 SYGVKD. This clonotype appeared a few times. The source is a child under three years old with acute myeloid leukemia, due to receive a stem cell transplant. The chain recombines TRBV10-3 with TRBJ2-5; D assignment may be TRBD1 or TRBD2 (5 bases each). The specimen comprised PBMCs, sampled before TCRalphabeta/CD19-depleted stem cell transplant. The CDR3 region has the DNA TGTGCCATCAGGGCTGGGGGTGAGGTTGGTACCCAGTACTTC. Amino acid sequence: CAIRAGGEVGTQYF.